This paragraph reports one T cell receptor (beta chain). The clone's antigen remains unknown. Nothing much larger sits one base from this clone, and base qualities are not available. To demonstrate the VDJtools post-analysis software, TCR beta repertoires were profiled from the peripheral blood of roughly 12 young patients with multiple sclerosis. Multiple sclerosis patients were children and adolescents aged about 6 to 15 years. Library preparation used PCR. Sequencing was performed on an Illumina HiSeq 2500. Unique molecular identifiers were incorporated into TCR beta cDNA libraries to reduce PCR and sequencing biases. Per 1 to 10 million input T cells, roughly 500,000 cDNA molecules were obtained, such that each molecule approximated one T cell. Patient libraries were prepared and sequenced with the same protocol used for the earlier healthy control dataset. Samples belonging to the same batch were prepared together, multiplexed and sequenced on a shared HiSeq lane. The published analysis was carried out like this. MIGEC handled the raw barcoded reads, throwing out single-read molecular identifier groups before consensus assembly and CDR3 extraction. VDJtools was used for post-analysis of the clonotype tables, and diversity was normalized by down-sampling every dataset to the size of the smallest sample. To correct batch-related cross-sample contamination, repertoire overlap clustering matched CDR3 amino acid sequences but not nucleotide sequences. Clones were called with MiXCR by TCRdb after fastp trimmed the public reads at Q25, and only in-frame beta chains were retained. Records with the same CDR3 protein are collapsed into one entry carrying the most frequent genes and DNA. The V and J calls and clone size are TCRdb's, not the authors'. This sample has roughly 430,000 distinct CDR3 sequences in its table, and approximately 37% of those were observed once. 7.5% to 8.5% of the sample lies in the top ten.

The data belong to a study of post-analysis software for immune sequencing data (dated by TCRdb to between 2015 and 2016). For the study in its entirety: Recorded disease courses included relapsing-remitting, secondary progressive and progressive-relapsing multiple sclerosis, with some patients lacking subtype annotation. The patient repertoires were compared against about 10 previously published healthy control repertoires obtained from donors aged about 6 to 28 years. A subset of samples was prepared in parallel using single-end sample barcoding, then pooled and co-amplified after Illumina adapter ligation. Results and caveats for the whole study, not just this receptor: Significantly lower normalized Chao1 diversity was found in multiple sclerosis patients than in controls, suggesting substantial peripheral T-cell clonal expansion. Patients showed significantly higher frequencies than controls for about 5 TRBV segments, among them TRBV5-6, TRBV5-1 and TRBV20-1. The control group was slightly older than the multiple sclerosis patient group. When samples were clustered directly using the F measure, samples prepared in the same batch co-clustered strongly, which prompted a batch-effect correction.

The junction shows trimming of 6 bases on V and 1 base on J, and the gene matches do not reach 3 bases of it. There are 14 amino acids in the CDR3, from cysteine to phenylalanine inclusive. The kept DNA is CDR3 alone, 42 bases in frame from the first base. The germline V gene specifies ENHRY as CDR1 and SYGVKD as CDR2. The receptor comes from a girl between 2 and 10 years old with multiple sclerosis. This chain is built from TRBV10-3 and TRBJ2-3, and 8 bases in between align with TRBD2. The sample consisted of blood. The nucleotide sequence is TGTGCCATCAGAGAAGCGGGAGGCACAGATACGCAGTATTTT. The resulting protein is CAIREAGGTDTQYF.